This is a list of T cell receptor beta chains from one sample in a study of blood T cell repertoires in COVID-19. Repertoires were generated with immunoSEQ multiplex PCR, while TCRdb's copy carries only in-frame clones and drops some. The sample shows about 110,000 clones, roughly 88% of them seen only once. Sequencing was done on a sample of peripheral blood. These receptors were obtained from a woman aged 80 or over with active or convalescent COVID-19. The CDR3 runs from the conserved cysteine through the conserved F or W. Fields, in order: J gene, clone size, D gene, V gene, CDR3 DNA, CDR3 protein. The D gene is left open where the match is weak. Some rows mark clone size as missing; the rest say once, few, many or name a class of expanded clone.

J gene: TRBJ2-2
clone size: -
D gene: -
V gene: TRBV6-6
CDR3 DNA: TGTGCCAGCAGCCCCCTCACCGGGGAGCTGTTTTTT
CDR3 protein: CASSPLTGELFF

J gene: TRBJ2-3
clone size: -
D gene: TRBD2
V gene: TRBV9
CDR3 DNA: TGTGCCAGCAGCGTAGTCGGGAGGGCCACAGATACGCAGTATTTT
CDR3 protein: CASSVVGRATDTQYF

J gene: TRBJ2-7
clone size: -
D gene: TRBD1
V gene: TRBV30
CDR3 DNA: TGTGCCTGGAGGGAACCGGGACAGGGTATGATCGAGCAGTACTTC
CDR3 protein: CAWREPGQGMIEQYF

J gene: TRBJ2-1
clone size: -
D gene: TRBD2
V gene: TRBV4-1
CDR3 DNA: TGCGCCAGCAGCCAGGTTGGACTAGCTGAGACCTACAATGAGCAGTTCTTC
CDR3 protein: CASSQVGLAETYNEQFF

J gene: TRBJ2-1
clone size: -
D gene: TRBD2
V gene: TRBV5-1
CDR3 DNA: TGCGCCAGCAGCTTGTCTAGCGGGTACAATGAGCAGTTCTTC
CDR3 protein: CASSLSSGYNEQFF

J gene: TRBJ2-7
clone size: -
D gene: -
V gene: TRBV2
CDR3 DNA: TGTGCCAGCAAAGGTGACAGTTACGAGCAGTACTTC
CDR3 protein: CASKGDSYEQYF

J gene: TRBJ1-4
clone size: -
D gene: -
V gene: TRBV19
CDR3 DNA: TGTGCCAGTAGTATGGTCCAGGGCCTCAATGAAAAACTGTTTTTT
CDR3 protein: CASSMVQGLNEKLFF

J gene: TRBJ2-5
clone size: -
D gene: -
V gene: TRBV7-2
CDR3 DNA: TGTGCCAGCAGCCCAGGGATGGCCGGAGAGACCCAGTACTTC
CDR3 protein: CASSPGMAGETQYF

J gene: TRBJ2-4
clone size: -
D gene: -
V gene: TRBV5-1
CDR3 DNA: TGCGCCAGCAGCTTGGGGTTCCGGACAGCTGAGTTCGCCAAAAACATTCAGTACTTC
CDR3 protein: CASSLGFRTAEFAKNIQYF

J gene: TRBJ2-5
clone size: -
D gene: TRBD2
V gene: TRBV6-5
CDR3 DNA: TGTGCCAGCCGCCTAGCGGGAGGTGGGGAGACCCAGTACTTC
CDR3 protein: CASRLAGGGETQYF

J gene: TRBJ2-3
clone size: -
D gene: TRBD2
V gene: TRBV19
CDR3 DNA: TGTGCCAGTAGTACCTATCTAGCGGGAGGGACAGATACGCAGTATTTT
CDR3 protein: CASSTYLAGGTDTQYF

J gene: TRBJ2-7
clone size: once
D gene: TRBD2
V gene: TRBV5-1
CDR3 DNA: TGCGCCAGCAGCCGCCAACCCACTAGCGGGAGGGAAGAGCAGTACTTC
CDR3 protein: CASSRQPTSGREEQYF

J gene: TRBJ2-7
clone size: -
D gene: -
V gene: TRBV28
CDR3 DNA: TGTGCCAGCAGTCCGGGGATAGCCTCGGAGCAGTACTTC
CDR3 protein: CASSPGIASEQYF

J gene: TRBJ2-3
clone size: -
D gene: -
V gene: TRBV9
CDR3 DNA: TGTGCCAGCAGCGTTAGGGCAGGGAAGGGTAGTACGCAGTATTTT
CDR3 protein: CASSVRAGKGSTQYF

J gene: TRBJ2-2
clone size: -
D gene: -
V gene: TRBV5-1
CDR3 DNA: TGCGCCAGCAGCCGCCGATACCGCGCGGGCACCGGGGAGCTGTTTTTT
CDR3 protein: CASSRRYRAGTGELFF

J gene: TRBJ1-2
clone size: once
D gene: TRBD1
V gene: TRBV29-1
CDR3 DNA: TGCAGCGAGGCCTCGGGACAGTCCTATGGCTACACCTTC
CDR3 protein: CSEASGQSYGYTF

J gene: TRBJ2-3
clone size: -
D gene: TRBD2
V gene: TRBV15
CDR3 DNA: TGTGCCACCAGCAGAGGATTTGGGGCGGGAGGGCCCTCGACAGATACGCAGTATTTT
CDR3 protein: CATSRGFGAGGPSTDTQYF

J gene: TRBJ2-1
clone size: -
D gene: TRBD2
V gene: TRBV7-6
CDR3 DNA: TGTGCCAGCAGTTACCTTAGCGGGAGCTCCTACAATGAGCAGTTCTTC
CDR3 protein: CASSYLSGSSYNEQFF

J gene: TRBJ2-3
clone size: -
D gene: TRBD2
V gene: TRBV7-2
CDR3 DNA: TGTGCCAGCAGCCAGACTAGCGGCACAGATACGCAGTATTTT
CDR3 protein: CASSQTSGTDTQYF

J gene: TRBJ2-2
clone size: -
D gene: TRBD2
V gene: TRBV6-5
CDR3 DNA: TGTGCCAGCGGGGGACTAGCGGTGACCGGGGAGCTGTTTTTT
CDR3 protein: CASGGLAVTGELFF

J gene: TRBJ2-3
clone size: -
D gene: -
V gene: TRBV27
CDR3 DNA: TGTGCCAGCAGTTTACAATCAGGGACAGATACGCAGTATTTT
CDR3 protein: CASSLQSGTDTQYF

J gene: TRBJ1-2
clone size: -
D gene: -
V gene: TRBV7-3
CDR3 DNA: TGTGCCAGCAGCGCCGCCGAGGGTCGGGGCTACACCTTC
CDR3 protein: CASSAAEGRGYTF

J gene: TRBJ2-7
clone size: -
D gene: -
V gene: TRBV19
CDR3 DNA: TGTGCCACCAACGGGGGACCCGCCTACGAGCAGTACTTC
CDR3 protein: CATNGGPAYEQYF

J gene: TRBJ2-7
clone size: -
D gene: -
V gene: TRBV29-1
CDR3 DNA: TGCAGCGTTGGGGTCCGGGGAACGGTCCTCGAGCAGTACTTC
CDR3 protein: CSVGVRGTVLEQYF

J gene: TRBJ1-2
clone size: -
D gene: -
V gene: TRBV14
CDR3 DNA: TGTGCCAGCAGCCAAGACCCGAGGTCGGGCTATGGCTACACCTTC
CDR3 protein: CASSQDPRSGYGYTF

J gene: TRBJ1-5
clone size: few
D gene: -
V gene: TRBV28
CDR3 DNA: TGTGCCAGCACCCGCTCCGACTTGCCCCAGCATTTT
CDR3 protein: CASTRSDLPQHF

J gene: TRBJ1-4
clone size: -
D gene: TRBD1
V gene: TRBV7-2
CDR3 DNA: TGTGCCAGCAGCTTAGCGTCAAGGGGACAGCCACTATCTAATGAAAAACTGTTTTTT
CDR3 protein: CASSLASRGQPLSNEKLFF

J gene: TRBJ2-7
clone size: once
D gene: TRBD2
V gene: TRBV5-1
CDR3 DNA: TGCGCCAGCAGCAGGACTGGACTAGCGGGAGTTGGGGAGCAGTACTTC
CDR3 protein: CASSRTGLAGVGEQYF

J gene: TRBJ1-4
clone size: -
D gene: TRBD1
V gene: TRBV7-8
CDR3 DNA: TGTGCCAGCAGCTTAAGGACAGGTGAAAAACTGTTTTTT
CDR3 protein: CASSLRTGEKLFF

J gene: TRBJ1-2
clone size: -
D gene: -
V gene: TRBV12-1
CDR3 DNA: TGTGCCAGCAGCTCCAGGGACAGGTACTATGGCTACACCTTC
CDR3 protein: CASSSRDRYYGYTF

J gene: TRBJ2-7
clone size: -
D gene: -
V gene: TRBV15
CDR3 DNA: TGTGCCACCAGCAGAGATGCAGCCTACGAGCAGTACTTC
CDR3 protein: CATSRDAAYEQYF